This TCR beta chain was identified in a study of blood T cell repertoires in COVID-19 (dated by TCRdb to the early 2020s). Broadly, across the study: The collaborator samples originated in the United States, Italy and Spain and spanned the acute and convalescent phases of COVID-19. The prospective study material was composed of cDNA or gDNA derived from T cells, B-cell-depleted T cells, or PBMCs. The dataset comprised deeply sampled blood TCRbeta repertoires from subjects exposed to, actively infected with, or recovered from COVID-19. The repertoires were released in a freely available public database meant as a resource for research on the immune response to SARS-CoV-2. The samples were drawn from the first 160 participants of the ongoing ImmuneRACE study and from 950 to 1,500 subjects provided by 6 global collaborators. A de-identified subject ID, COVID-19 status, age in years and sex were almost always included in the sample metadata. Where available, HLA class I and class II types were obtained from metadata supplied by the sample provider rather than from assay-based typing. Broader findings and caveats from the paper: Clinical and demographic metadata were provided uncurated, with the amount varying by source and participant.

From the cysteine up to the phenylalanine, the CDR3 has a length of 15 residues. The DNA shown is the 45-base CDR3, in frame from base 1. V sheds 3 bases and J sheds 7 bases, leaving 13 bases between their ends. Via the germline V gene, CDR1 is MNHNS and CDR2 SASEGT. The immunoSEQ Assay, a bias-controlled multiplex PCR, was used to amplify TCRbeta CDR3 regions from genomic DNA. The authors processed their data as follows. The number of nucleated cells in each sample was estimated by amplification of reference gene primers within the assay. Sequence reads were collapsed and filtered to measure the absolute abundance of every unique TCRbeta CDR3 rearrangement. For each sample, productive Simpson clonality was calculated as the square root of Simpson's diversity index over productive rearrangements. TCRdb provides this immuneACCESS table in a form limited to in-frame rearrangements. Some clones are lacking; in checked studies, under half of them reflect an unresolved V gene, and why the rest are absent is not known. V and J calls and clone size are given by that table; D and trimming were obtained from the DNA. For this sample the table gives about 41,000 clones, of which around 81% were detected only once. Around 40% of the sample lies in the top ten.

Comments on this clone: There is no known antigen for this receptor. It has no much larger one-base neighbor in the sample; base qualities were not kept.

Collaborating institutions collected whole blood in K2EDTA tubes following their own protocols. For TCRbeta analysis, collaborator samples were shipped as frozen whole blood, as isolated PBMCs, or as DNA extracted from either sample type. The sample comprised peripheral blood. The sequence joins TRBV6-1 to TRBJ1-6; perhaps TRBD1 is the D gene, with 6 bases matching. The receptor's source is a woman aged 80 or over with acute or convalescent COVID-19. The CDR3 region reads CASSEQGTGNSPLHF. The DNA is TGTGCCAGCAGTGAGCAGGGGACGGGGAATTCACCCCTCCACTTT.